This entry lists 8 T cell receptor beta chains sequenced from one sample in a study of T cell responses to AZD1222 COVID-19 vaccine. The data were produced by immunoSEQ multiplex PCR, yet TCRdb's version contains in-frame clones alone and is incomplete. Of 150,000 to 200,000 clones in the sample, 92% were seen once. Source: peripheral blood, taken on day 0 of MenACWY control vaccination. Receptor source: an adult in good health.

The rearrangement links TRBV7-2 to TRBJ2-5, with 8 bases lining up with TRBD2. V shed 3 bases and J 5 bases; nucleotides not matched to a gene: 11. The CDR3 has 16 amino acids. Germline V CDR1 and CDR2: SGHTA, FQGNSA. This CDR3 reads CASSLVAGGWKETQYF. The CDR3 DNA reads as TGTGCCAGCAGCTTGGTGGCGGGAGGTTGGAAGGAGACCCAGTACTTC.

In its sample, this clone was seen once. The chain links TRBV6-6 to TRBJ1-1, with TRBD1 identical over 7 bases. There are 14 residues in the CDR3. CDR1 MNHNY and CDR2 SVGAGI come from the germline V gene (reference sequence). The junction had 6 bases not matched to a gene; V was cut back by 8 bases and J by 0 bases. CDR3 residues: CASSPGQMNTEAFF. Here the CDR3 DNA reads TGTGCCAGCTCCCCGGGACAGATGAACACTGAAGCTTTCTTT.

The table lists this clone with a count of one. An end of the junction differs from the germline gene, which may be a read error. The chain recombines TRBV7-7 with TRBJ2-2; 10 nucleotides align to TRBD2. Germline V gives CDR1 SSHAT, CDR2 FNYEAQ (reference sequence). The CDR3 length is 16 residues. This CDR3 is CASSDSGRMNTGELFF. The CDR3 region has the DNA TGTGCTAGCAGCGATAGCGGGAGGATGAACACCGGGGAGCTGTTTTTT.

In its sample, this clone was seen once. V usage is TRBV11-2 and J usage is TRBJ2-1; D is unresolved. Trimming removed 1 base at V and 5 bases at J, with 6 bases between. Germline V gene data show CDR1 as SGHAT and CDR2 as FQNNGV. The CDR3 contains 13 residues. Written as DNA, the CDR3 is TGTGCCAGCAGCTTAGTCAGGAACAATGAGCAGTTCTTC. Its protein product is CASSLVRNNEQFF. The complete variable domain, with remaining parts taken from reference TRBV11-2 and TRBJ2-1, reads EAGVAQSPRYKIIEKRQSVAFWCNPISGHATLYWYQQILGQGPKLLIQFQNNGVVDDSQLPKDRFSAERLKGVDSTLKIQPAKLEDSAVYLCASSLVRNNEQFFGPGTRLTVL.

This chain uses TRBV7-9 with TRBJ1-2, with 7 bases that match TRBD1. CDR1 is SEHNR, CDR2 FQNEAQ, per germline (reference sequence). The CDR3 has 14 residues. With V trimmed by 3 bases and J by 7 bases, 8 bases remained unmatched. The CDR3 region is CASSFPTGKAGYTF. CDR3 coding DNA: TGTGCCAGCAGCTTCCCGACAGGGAAAGCTGGCTACACCTTC.

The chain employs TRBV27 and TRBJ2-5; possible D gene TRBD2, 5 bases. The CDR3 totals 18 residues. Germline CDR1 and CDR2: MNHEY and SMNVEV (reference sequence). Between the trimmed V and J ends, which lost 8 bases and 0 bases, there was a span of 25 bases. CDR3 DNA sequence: TGTGCCAGCCACAGTTTAACGTTGGGAGAGCGCTACCAAGAGACCCAGTACTTC. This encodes CASHSLTLGERYQETQYF.

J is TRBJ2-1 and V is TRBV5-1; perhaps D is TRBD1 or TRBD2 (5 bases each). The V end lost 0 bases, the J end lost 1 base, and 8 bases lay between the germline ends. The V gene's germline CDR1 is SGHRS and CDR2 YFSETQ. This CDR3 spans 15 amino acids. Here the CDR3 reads CASSLGGGSYNEQFF. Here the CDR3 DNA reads TGCGCCAGCAGCTTGGGTGGGGGTTCCTACAATGAGCAGTTCTTC.

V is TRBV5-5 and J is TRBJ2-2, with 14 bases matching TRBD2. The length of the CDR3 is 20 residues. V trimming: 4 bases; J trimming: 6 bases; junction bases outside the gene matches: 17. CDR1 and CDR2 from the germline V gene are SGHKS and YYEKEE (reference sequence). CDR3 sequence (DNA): TGTGCCAGCAGCGGGTGGGGTCCCGGGACTAGCGGGAGTTTATCCGGGGAGCTGTTTTTT. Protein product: CASSGWGPGTSGSLSGELFF.